This T cell receptor (beta chain) came from a study of Graves' ophthalmopathy and Graves' hyperthyroidism. Scientists amplified the TCR beta CDR3 regions from RNA transcripts. HTBI-primed RT-PCR formed the first round, and a multiplex PCR formed the second. TCRdb itself ran the multiplex PCR reads through MiXCR, one entry per CDR3 protein. The profile shows almost 750,000 distinct CDR3 sequences, around 40% of them singletons. Trimming pared 0 bases from V and 3 bases from J, leaving 13 bases between. The CDR3 is 16 amino acids. From germline, CDR1 is SGDLS and CDR2 YYNGEE. This clonotype has at least ten counts.

The sample consisted of peripheral blood. V is TRBV9 and J is TRBJ1-3; no firm D call. The TCR comes from an adult man with Graves' ophthalmopathy. CDR3 sequence (DNA): TGTGCCAGCAGCGTAGATGTGGGAGGCGGTGGAAACACCATATATTTT. Its protein product is CASSVDVGGGGNTIYF.